This T cell receptor (beta chain) was observed in a study of blood T cell repertoires in COVID-19. Study overall: Researchers got acute and convalescent COVID-19 samples from the United States, Italy and Spain.

TCRdb's copy holds only in-frame clones and misses some; the assay was immunoSEQ multiplex PCR. The sample lists about 380,000 clones; approximately 80% were seen once. CDR3 length: 15 residues. The trim removed 5 bases at V and 4 bases at J, leaving 7 bases unmatched. Looked up from germline, CDR1 is MNHEY and CDR2 is SMNVEV (reference sequence). The rearrangement uses TRBV27 and TRBJ2-5; 10 nucleotides agree with TRBD1. The receptor's source is a human donor with acute or convalescent COVID-19. The donor label of this sample is uncertain. Sequencing was carried out using peripheral blood. The CDR3 region has the DNA TGTGCCAGCAGTGTATTGACAGGGGGCGGAGAGACCCAGTACTTC. Its translation is CASSVLTGGGETQYF.